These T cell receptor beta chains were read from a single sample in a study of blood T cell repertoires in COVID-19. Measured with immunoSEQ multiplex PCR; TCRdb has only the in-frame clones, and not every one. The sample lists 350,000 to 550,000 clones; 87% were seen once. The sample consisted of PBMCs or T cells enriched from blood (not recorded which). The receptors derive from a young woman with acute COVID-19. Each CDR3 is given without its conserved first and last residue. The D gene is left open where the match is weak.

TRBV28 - ASSLWGDYLRRTDTQY
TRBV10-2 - ASSELPHNKIGANYGYT
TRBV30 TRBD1 AWIPPTGDRDTIY
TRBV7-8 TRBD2 ASSFLGTSIYEQY
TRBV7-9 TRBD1 ASSLDGDRGFGYT
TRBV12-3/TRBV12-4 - ASSSDSNGYT
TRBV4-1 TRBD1 ASSQEAGQFTEAF
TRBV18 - ASSPQDSYEQY
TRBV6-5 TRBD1 ASRGQGEAF
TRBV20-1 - SASGGGAHYGYT
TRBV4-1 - ASSQQQGYEQY
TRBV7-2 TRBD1 ASSQGDRNNQY
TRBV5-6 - ASSLGAWEQF
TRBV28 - ASRTGNTEAF
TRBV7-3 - ASSPGTPYGYT
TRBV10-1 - ASSESRLDGYT
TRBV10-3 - AIEAGGSYEQY
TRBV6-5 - ASRSEQETQY
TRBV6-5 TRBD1 ASSRQGSYEQY
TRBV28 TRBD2 ASSPRTSGPTYEQY
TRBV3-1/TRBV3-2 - ASSQDRRASKTEAF
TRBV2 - ASNQGPDTIY
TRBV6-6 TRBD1 ASRGSGQGGRGYT
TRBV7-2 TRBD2 ASSLGLASATQY
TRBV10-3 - ARVAEISYEQY
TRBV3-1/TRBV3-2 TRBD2 ASSQGLAGSYEQY
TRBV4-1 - ASSLRFGGSYEQY
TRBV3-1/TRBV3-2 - ASSQVTGAGEQY
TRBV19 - ASSRSGSATEAF
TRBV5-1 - ASSLGTSEAF
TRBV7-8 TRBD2 ASSLAPSGGTYEQY
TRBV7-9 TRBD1 ASSSYRGWGNTIY
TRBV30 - AWRNQGEKLF
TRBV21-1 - ASSKSRGQPQH
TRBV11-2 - ASSLGAKLF
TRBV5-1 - ASSSQQGNGGYT
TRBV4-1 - ASSFRGSSYEQY
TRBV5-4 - ASSLSGNSYNEQF
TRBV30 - AWNGVGNTIY
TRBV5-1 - ASSLVGGEEKLF
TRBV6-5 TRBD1 ASSYWSGGSSPLH
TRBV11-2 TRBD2 ASSSSGRDTQY
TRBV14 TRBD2 ASKRTSGRDEQF
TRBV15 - ATSRGEVSNEQF
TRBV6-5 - ASRSGHSGYT
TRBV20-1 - SASHPKQVSTYEQY
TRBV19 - ASRAYTEAF